The following is a TCR beta chain sequence with its context. Its antigen is not known. The assay was immunoSEQ multiplex PCR, and TCRdb's table has in-frame clones only and misses some. The repertoire holds tens of thousands of clones, with approximately 90% as singletons. These data originate in a study of cytomegalovirus exposure and HLA in healthy donors. This CDR3 contains 15 residues. Germline V gene sequence: CDR1 LNHDA, CDR2 SQIVND (reference sequence). Trimming took 2 bases from V and 7 from J; bases not matched to a gene: 10. Overall study results and limits: Reportedly, cytomegalovirus status was diagnosed with high sensitivity and specificity. A list of 164 TCR beta chains associated with cytomegalovirus was given. In vitro checks showed that a few CMV-associated chains really do target CMV antigens. The study found most TCR sequences rare, yet found some public TCRs in many donors.

The TCR sequence derives from a man aged 25 to 40 in good health and CMV-seronegative. The sample taken for sequencing was PBMCs. The rearrangement links TRBV19 to TRBJ1-2; 7 nucleotides line up with TRBD1. This chain's CDR3 is CASSITDRVLSGYTF. The CDR3 nucleotides read TGTGCCAGTAGTATAACTGACAGGGTATTAAGTGGCTACACCTTC. Full variable domain (missing parts from reference TRBV19 and TRBJ1-2): DGGITQSPKYLFRKEGQNVTLSCEQNLNHDAMYWYRQDPGQGLRLIYYSQIVNDFQKGDIAEGYSVSREKKESFPLTVTSAQKNPTAFYLCASSITDRVLSGYTFGSGTRLTVV.